This is a list of T cell receptor beta chains from one sample in a study of a mutant IDH1 vaccine in newly diagnosed glioma. The table came from immunoSEQ multiplex PCR; TCRdb's copy has only in-frame clones and leaves some out. The sample records fewer than 35,000 clones, around 80% being singletons. No antigen has been assigned to these receptors. The sequences come from PBMCs, collected from a glioma patient whose treatment included an IDH1 peptide vaccine. These receptors all come from a woman in her 40s with glioma. Both conserved end residues are part of each CDR3. The D gene is left open where the match is weak. Clone size is shown for a subset of rows, as once, few, many or a class of expanded clone.

v_call: TRBV10-3; d_call: TRBD1; j_call: TRBJ1-2; clone_size: few; cdr3_aa: CAISEGTDYGYTF; cdr3_nt: TGTGCCATCAGTGAAGGGACAGACTATGGCTACACCTTC
v_call: TRBV9; d_call: TRBD2; j_call: TRBJ2-5; clone_size: -; cdr3_aa: CASSATSGGTQYF; cdr3_nt: TGTGCCAGCAGCGCAACTAGCGGCGGGACCCAGTACTTC
v_call: TRBV7-2; d_call: -; j_call: TRBJ1-1; clone_size: once; cdr3_aa: CASSLDGRVGNTEAFF; cdr3_nt: TGTGCCAGCAGCTTAGACGGCAGGGTGGGAAACACTGAAGCTTTCTTT
v_call: TRBV25-1; d_call: -; j_call: TRBJ2-2; clone_size: -; cdr3_aa: CAARVGGELFF; cdr3_nt: TGTGCCGCCAGGGTTGGCGGGGAGCTGTTTTTT
v_call: TRBV2; d_call: -; j_call: TRBJ1-6; clone_size: -; cdr3_aa: CASSGQGRSPLHF; cdr3_nt: TGTGCCAGCAGTGGTCAGGGAAGGTCACCCCTCCACTTT
v_call: TRBV6-5; d_call: -; j_call: TRBJ1-3; clone_size: -; cdr3_aa: CASSLNGNTIYF; cdr3_nt: TGTGCCAGCAGCCTAAATGGAAACACCATATATTTT
v_call: TRBV9; d_call: -; j_call: TRBJ1-2; clone_size: -; cdr3_aa: CASSADLTGNYGYTF; cdr3_nt: TGTGCCAGCAGCGCCGATCTCACAGGGAACTATGGCTACACCTTC
v_call: TRBV6-1; d_call: TRBD1; j_call: TRBJ1-2; clone_size: -; cdr3_aa: CASSEFTGANYGYTF; cdr3_nt: TGTGCCAGCAGTGAATTTACAGGGGCAAACTATGGCTACACCTTC
v_call: TRBV10-3; d_call: -; j_call: TRBJ2-1; clone_size: -; cdr3_aa: CASTLGWEQFF; cdr3_nt: TGTGCCTCTACCCTGGGCTGGGAGCAGTTCTTC
v_call: TRBV21-1; d_call: -; j_call: TRBJ2-7; clone_size: -; cdr3_aa: CASSKLGTGPEQYF; cdr3_nt: TGTGCCAGCAGCAAATTGGGGACAGGGCCCGAGCAGTACTTC
v_call: TRBV4-1; d_call: -; j_call: TRBJ2-5; clone_size: -; cdr3_aa: CASSQAPGRQQETQYF; cdr3_nt: TGCGCCAGCAGCCAAGCCCCTGGTCGACAGCAAGAGACCCAGTACTTC
v_call: TRBV30; d_call: -; j_call: TRBJ1-1; clone_size: once; cdr3_aa: CAWSPGVGNTEAFF; cdr3_nt: TGTGCCTGGAGTCCAGGGGTCGGGAACACTGAAGCTTTCTTT
v_call: TRBV19; d_call: TRBD1; j_call: TRBJ1-2; clone_size: once; cdr3_aa: CASSVRQGAYGYTF; cdr3_nt: TGTGCCAGTAGTGTCAGACAGGGGGCTTATGGCTACACCTTC
v_call: TRBV5-1; d_call: -; j_call: TRBJ1-3; clone_size: -; cdr3_aa: CASSLAAFGNTIYF; cdr3_nt: TGCGCCAGCAGCTTGGCCGCGTTTGGAAACACCATATATTTT
v_call: TRBV30; d_call: -; j_call: TRBJ1-1; clone_size: -; cdr3_aa: CAWSVHTEAFF; cdr3_nt: TGTGCCTGGAGTGTACATACTGAAGCTTTCTTT
v_call: TRBV7-9; d_call: -; j_call: TRBJ2-2; clone_size: few; cdr3_aa: CASSIEGRLGELFF; cdr3_nt: TGTGCCAGCAGCATAGAGGGCAGGCTCGGGGAGCTGTTTTTT
v_call: TRBV11-2; d_call: -; j_call: TRBJ1-1; clone_size: once; cdr3_aa: CASSLNSLNTEAFF; cdr3_nt: TGTGCCAGCAGCTTAAACAGTTTGAACACTGAAGCTTTCTTT
v_call: TRBV19; d_call: TRBD2; j_call: TRBJ2-1; clone_size: -; cdr3_aa: CATTLAGGPYNEQFF; cdr3_nt: TGTGCCACCACACTAGCGGGGGGACCGTACAATGAGCAGTTCTTC
v_call: TRBV23-1; d_call: TRBD1; j_call: TRBJ1-1; clone_size: -; cdr3_aa: CASSQGARQGGFDTEAFF; cdr3_nt: TGCGCCAGCAGTCAAGGGGCACGCCAGGGGGGTTTCGACACTGAAGCTTTCTTT
v_call: TRBV5-8; d_call: -; j_call: TRBJ2-3; clone_size: -; cdr3_aa: CASSLGGTDTQYF; cdr3_nt: TGTGCCAGCAGCTTAGGTGGCACAGATACGCAGTATTTT
v_call: TRBV6-1; d_call: -; j_call: TRBJ2-7; clone_size: -; cdr3_aa: CASSEQFSYEQYF; cdr3_nt: TGTGCCAGCAGTGAACAGTTCTCCTACGAGCAGTACTTC
v_call: TRBV6-6; d_call: -; j_call: TRBJ2-3; clone_size: -; cdr3_aa: CASRTLGDTQYF; cdr3_nt: TGTGCCAGCAGGACCTTGGGAGATACGCAGTATTTT
v_call: TRBV25-1; d_call: -; j_call: TRBJ1-2; clone_size: -; cdr3_aa: CASSESSRVGDGYTF; cdr3_nt: TGTGCCAGCAGTGAATCCTCCAGGGTAGGCGATGGCTACACCTTC
v_call: TRBV13; d_call: -; j_call: TRBJ1-5; clone_size: -; cdr3_aa: CASSSGGLNQPQHF; cdr3_nt: TGTGCCAGCAGCTCTGGGGGCCTTAATCAGCCCCAGCATTTT
v_call: TRBV19; d_call: -; j_call: TRBJ2-2; clone_size: few; cdr3_aa: CASRGAATNTGELFF; cdr3_nt: TGTGCCAGTAGGGGGGCAGCGACGAACACCGGGGAGCTGTTTTTT
v_call: TRBV2; d_call: -; j_call: TRBJ1-1; clone_size: -; cdr3_aa: CASSESPLMEAFF; cdr3_nt: TGTGCCAGCAGTGAAAGTCCTTTAATGGAAGCTTTCTTT
v_call: TRBV9; d_call: -; j_call: TRBJ2-2; clone_size: -; cdr3_aa: CASREGAGELFF; cdr3_nt: TGTGCCAGCAGGGAGGGGGCCGGGGAGCTGTTTTTT
v_call: TRBV9; d_call: TRBD1; j_call: TRBJ2-3; clone_size: -; cdr3_aa: CASSGTGGRYTDTQYF; cdr3_nt: TGTGCCAGCAGCGGTACAGGGGGCCGATACACAGATACGCAGTATTTT
v_call: TRBV2; d_call: -; j_call: TRBJ2-1; clone_size: once; cdr3_aa: CASTSRGGLGEQFF; cdr3_nt: TGTGCCAGCACCTCGAGGGGCGGTTTGGGGGAGCAGTTCTTC
v_call: TRBV7-6; d_call: TRBD2; j_call: TRBJ2-3; clone_size: -; cdr3_aa: CASSLTSGGRDTQYF; cdr3_nt: TGTGCCAGCAGCTTGACTAGCGGGGGGAGGGATACGCAGTATTTT